One sample yielded the 19 T cell receptor beta chains listed below, sequenced in a study of breast tumors, draining lymph nodes, adjacent tissues. TCRdb independently ran MiXCR on the multiplex PCR reads; one entry per CDR3 protein. The repertoire holds 290,000 or so distinct CDR3 sequences, about 30% seen once, with about 1.2% in the top ten. Axillary draining lymph nodes of breast cancer patients supplied the node samples. The sequenced sample consisted of axillary lymph node tissue. Every receptor here comes from a female donor with breast cancer. Some clones in this sample may be carry-over from other donors' samples.

This clonotype was picked up one time. This may be a read error: a much more frequent sequence differs by one nucleotide. This sequence joins TRBV10-2 and TRBJ2-5; 8 bases are a match to TRBD1. Looked up from germline, CDR1 is WSHSY and CDR2 is SAAADI. This CDR3 comprises 15 residues. The CDR3 DNA sequence: TGTGCCGGCAGTGAAACCGGGACAGGAGAAGAGACCCAGTACTTC. This sequence encodes CAGSETGTGEETQYF.

In this sample, this clonotype turned up many times. This sequence joins TRBV7-8 and TRBJ2-1; 11 positions match TRBD2. This CDR3 has 18 amino acids. The J segment lost 4 bases and the V segment lost 1 base, leaving 9 bases of the junction unmatched. Germline V gene data show CDR1 as SGHVS and CDR2 as FQNEAQ. DNA of the CDR3: TGTGCCAGCAGCTTAGGACCATTAGCGGGAGGGGTGTACAATGAGCAGTTCTTC. Its translation: CASSLGPLAGGVYNEQFF.

This clonotype came up many times. The chain couples TRBV4-1 to TRBJ2-7; no reliable D call. V lost 1 base to trimming and J lost 0 bases, with 4 bases between them. The CDR3 extends over 13 amino acids. The germline gives CDR1 MGHRA, CDR2 YSYEKL. The CDR3 protein is CASSQGVSYEQYF. The CDR3 nucleotides read TGCGCCAGCAGCCAAGGGGTCTCCTACGAGCAGTACTTC.

At least ten counts were recorded for this clonotype. The CDR3 protein is CASSLGRVNTQYF. The CDR3 bases are TGTGCCAGCAGCTTAGGGAGGGTCAATACGCAGTATTTT. The V call is TRBV7-9, the J call TRBJ2-3; a weak D match, TRBD2 (6 bases). The CDR3 contains 13 residues. With 1 base removed from V and 7 bases from J, the gap between germline ends came to 9 bases. Germline loops: CDR1 SEHNR, CDR2 FQNEAQ (reference sequence).

About this clonotype itself: It may be a read error: a sequence one base away is much more abundant. This chain links TRBV19 with TRBJ2-7; tentative D call: TRBD2 (6 bases). V lost 5 bases to trimming and J lost 3 bases, with 23 bases between them. The CDR3 runs to 17 residues. Germline V gene lookup returns CDR1 LNHDA and CDR2 SQIVND (reference sequence). CDR3 loop: CASSGGISLGFLYEQYF. The DNA of the CDR3 is TGTGCCAGTAGTGGGGGGATTAGCTTAGGCTTCCTCTACGAGCAGTACTTC.

The rearrangement joins TRBV20-1 to TRBJ2-5; D possibly corresponds to TRBD2 (6 bases). V was trimmed by 0 bases and J by 5 bases, leaving 19 bases between them. The CDR3 length is 16 residues. In germline, CDR1 is DFQATT, CDR2 SNEGSKA (reference sequence). The CDR3 protein is CSARDRQGGTGETQYF. The CDR3 bases are TGCAGTGCTAGAGATCGCCAGGGAGGCACCGGGGAGACCCAGTACTTC.

This clonotype was picked up many times. The chain links TRBV2 to TRBJ2-1; maybe TRBD2 (5 bases). CDR3 length: 13 amino acids. CDR1 SNHLY and CDR2 FYNNEI come from the germline V gene. V was trimmed by 7 bases and J by 8 bases, leaving 15 bases between them. CDR3 loop: CASIPNEGHEQFF. DNA of the CDR3: TGTGCCAGCATCCCCAACGAGGGCCATGAGCAGTTCTTC.

Many counts were recorded for this clonotype. The chain uses TRBV7-3 and TRBJ2-1; 8 bases align to TRBD2. Germline-derived CDR1 and CDR2 are SGHTA and FQGTGA. The trim removed 5 bases at V and 4 bases at J, leaving 10 bases unmatched. The CDR3 runs 16 residues. The CDR3 sequence: CASSPRWSGGYNEQFF. The CDR3, as DNA: TGTGCCAGCAGCCCCCGGTGGTCGGGAGGGTACAATGAGCAGTTCTTC.

J is TRBJ1-1 and V is TRBV12-5, with unresolved D. The CDR3 runs to 16 residues. The V gene lost 6 bases and the J gene lost 0 bases, with 17 bases spanning the gap. Germline V lookup: CDR1 LGHNT, CDR2 FRNRAP. CDR3 DNA sequence: TGTGCTAGTGGCCGCCACCAACAGAGAATGAACACTGAAGCTTTCTTT. Its protein is CASGRHQQRMNTEAFF.

This clonotype was observed a few times. This chain uses TRBV13 with TRBJ1-1; D is unresolved. This CDR3 region has 14 residues. Germline assignment: CDR1 PRHDT and CDR2 FYEKMQ (reference sequence). The V end lost 5 bases, the J end lost 0 bases, and 10 bases lay between the germline ends. The CDR3 is CASSTRTLNTEAFF. CDR3 in DNA: TGTGCCAGCAGCACTCGCACCCTGAACACTGAAGCTTTCTTT. The variable domain in full, with the rest retrieved from reference TRBV13 and TRBJ1-1, is AAGVIQSPRHLIKEKRETATLKCYPIPRHDTVYWYQQGPGQDPQFLISFYEKMQSDKGSIPDRFSAQQFSDYHSELNMSSLELGDSALYFCASSTRTLNTEAFFGQGTRLTVV.

Comment on this clonotype: A much larger clone differs from this one at a single base, so this may be a read error. J is TRBJ2-5 and V is TRBV11-1, with TRBD2 identical over 7 bases. V lost 4 bases, J lost 0 bases, and 8 bases stayed unmatched. The CDR3 sequence is 16 residues long. Germline V gene sequence: CDR1 SGHAT, CDR2 FQDESV (reference sequence). CDR3 region: CASSYGTTPYQETQYF. CDR3 sequence (DNA): TGTGCCAGCAGCTACGGGACTACTCCGTACCAAGAGACCCAGTACTTC.

This clonotype was seen at least ten times. V gene TRBV20-1 combines with J gene TRBJ2-7; D is perhaps TRBD1 or TRBD2 (5 bases each). The germline V gene encodes CDR1 DFQATT and CDR2 SNEGSKA (reference sequence). The CDR3 has 15 amino acids. V was shortened by 0 bases and J by 2 bases, with 14 bases between the two germline ends. CDR3 sequence: CSARDAGTQAYEQYF. The CDR3, as DNA: TGCAGTGCTAGAGACGCCGGGACCCAAGCCTACGAGCAGTACTTC.

This clonotype was detected many times. Its ends do not fully match the called genes, so a read error is possible. This chain joins TRBV28 and TRBJ2-3; D remains ambiguous. The CDR3 runs to 12 residues. Germline values: CDR1 MDHEN, CDR2 SYDVKM. CDR3 DNA: TGCGCCAGCAGTTACTCCACAGATACGCAGTATTTT. Its protein is CASSYSTDTQYF.

The chain carries TRBV10-3 and TRBJ2-6; tentatively, D is TRBD2 (6 bases). CDR3 length equals 18 residues. Germline loops: CDR1 ENHRY, CDR2 SYGVKD. Trimming took 4 bases from V and 0 from J, leaving 16 bases between them. CDR3 loop: CAISGPRGYHSGANVLTF. The CDR3 nucleotides are TGTGCCATCAGTGGCCCGCGGGGATACCACTCTGGGGCCAACGTCCTGACTTTC.

V is TRBV20-1 and J is TRBJ2-2; possibly TRBD1 for D (5 bases). The CDR3 extends over 13 amino acids. Germline CDR1 is DFQATT and CDR2 is SNEGSKA (reference sequence). With 3 bases removed from V and 11 bases from J, the gap between germline ends came to 16 bases. DNA of the CDR3: TGCAGTGCTAGCCCAGGGTATACGAACGAGCTGTTTTTT. This encodes CSASPGYTNELFF.

This clonotype was seen many times. This chain links TRBV20-1 with TRBJ2-1; no firm D call. CDR1 and CDR2 (germline): DFQATT, SNEGSKA (reference sequence). This CDR3 contains 12 residues. V was pared by 3 bases and J by 5 bases, with 8 bases between. The CDR3 loop reads CSASVFDNEQFF. The CDR3 region has the DNA TGCAGTGCTAGCGTGTTTGACAATGAGCAGTTCTTC.

This clonotype appeared many times. The chain combines TRBV5-1 with TRBJ2-3; 10 bases line up with TRBD2. The length of the CDR3 is 18 residues. Germline V gives CDR1 SGHRS, CDR2 YFSETQ. Trimming removed 0 bases from V and 3 bases from J; junction bases left unmatched: 10. The CDR3 region is CASSLEGSGRALTDTQYF. DNA for the CDR3: TGCGCCAGCAGCTTGGAGGGCAGCGGGAGGGCCTTGACAGATACGCAGTATTTT.

V is TRBV6-1 and J is TRBJ1-1; D gene ambiguous. Trimming left V 8 bases short and J 1 base short, with 14 bases between. This CDR3 has 14 amino acids. Germline V gives CDR1 MNHNS, CDR2 SASEGT. CDR3 loop: CASDQGGANTEAFF. The CDR3 nucleotides read TGTGCCAGCGATCAAGGTGGAGCGAACACTGAAGCTTTCTTT.

This clonotype appeared many times. This chain joins TRBV20-1 and TRBJ1-3; D unresolved. Trimming shortened V by 6 bases and J by 0 bases, and 3 bases separated the two germline ends. The CDR3 length is 11 residues. CDR1 DFQATT and CDR2 SNEGSKA come from the germline V gene (reference sequence). The CDR3 bases are TGCAGTGCGGTCTCTGGAAACACCATATATTTT. Amino acids: CSAVSGNTIYF.